The clone carrying this TCR beta chain was picked up many times. RNA transcripts served as template for amplifying TCR beta CDR3 sequences. Investigators did first-round RT-PCR with HTBI primers, then second-round multiplex PCR. TCRdb recomputed calls from the multiplex PCR reads with MiXCR, one row per CDR3 protein. The table has just over 600,000 distinct CDR3 sequences, about a fifth seen once. V lost 5 bases and J lost 1, with 17 bases in between. Germline assignment: CDR1 MDHEN and CDR2 SYDVKM. This CDR3 is built from 16 residues. These data belong to a study of Graves' ophthalmopathy and Graves' hyperthyroidism.

Source material: peripheral blood. J is TRBJ1-2 and V is TRBV28; TRBD1 might be the D (6 bases). This TCR derives from a woman aged 18-29 years with stable Graves' hyperthyroidism. Some clones in this sample may be carry-over from other donors' samples. CDR3 loop: CASSHAGAVDNYGYTF. In nucleotides, the CDR3 is TGTGCCAGCAGTCACGCGGGGGCAGTCGATAACTATGGCTACACCTTC.